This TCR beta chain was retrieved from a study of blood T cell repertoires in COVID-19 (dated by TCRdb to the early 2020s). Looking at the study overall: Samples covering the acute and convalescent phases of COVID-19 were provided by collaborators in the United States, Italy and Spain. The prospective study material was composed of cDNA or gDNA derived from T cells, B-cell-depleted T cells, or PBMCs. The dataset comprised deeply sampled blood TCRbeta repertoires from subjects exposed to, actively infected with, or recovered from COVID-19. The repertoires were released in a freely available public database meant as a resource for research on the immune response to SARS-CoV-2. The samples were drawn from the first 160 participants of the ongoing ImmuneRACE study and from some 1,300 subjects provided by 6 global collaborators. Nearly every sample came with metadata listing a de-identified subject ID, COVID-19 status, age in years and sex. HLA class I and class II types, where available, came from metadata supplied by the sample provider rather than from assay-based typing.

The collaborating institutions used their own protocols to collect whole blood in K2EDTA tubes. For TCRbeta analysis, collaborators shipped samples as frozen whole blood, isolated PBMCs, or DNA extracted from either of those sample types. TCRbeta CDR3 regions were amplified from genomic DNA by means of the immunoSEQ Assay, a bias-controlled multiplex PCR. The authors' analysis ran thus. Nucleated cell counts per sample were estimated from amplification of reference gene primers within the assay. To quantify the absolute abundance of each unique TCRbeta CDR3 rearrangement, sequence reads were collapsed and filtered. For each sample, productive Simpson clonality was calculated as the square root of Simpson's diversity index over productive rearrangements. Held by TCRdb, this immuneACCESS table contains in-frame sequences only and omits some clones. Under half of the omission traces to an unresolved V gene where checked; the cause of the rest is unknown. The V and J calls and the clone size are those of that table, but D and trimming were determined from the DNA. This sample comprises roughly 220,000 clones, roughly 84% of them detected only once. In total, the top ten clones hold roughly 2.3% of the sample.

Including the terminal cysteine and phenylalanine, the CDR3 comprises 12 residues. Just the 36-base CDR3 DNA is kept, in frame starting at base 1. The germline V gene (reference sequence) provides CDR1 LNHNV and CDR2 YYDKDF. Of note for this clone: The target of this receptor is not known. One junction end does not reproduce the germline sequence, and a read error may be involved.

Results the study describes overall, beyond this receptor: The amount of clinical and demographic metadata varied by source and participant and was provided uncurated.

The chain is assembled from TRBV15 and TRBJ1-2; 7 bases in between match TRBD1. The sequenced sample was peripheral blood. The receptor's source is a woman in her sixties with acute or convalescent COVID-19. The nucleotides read TGTGCCACCAGCAGGGCCGGGACAGCCATATCCTTC. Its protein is CATSRAGTAISF.